The rows below give T cell receptor beta chains drawn from one sample of a study of blood T cell repertoires in COVID-19. Generated by immunoSEQ multiplex PCR, the TCRdb table keeps only in-frame clones and is missing some. The sample gives about 95,000 clones, roughly 90% of which show up once; 3% to 4% is in the top ten. Specimen: peripheral blood. The origin of the receptors is a woman between 70 and 85 years old with acute or convalescent COVID-19. CDR3s include the opening cysteine and the closing phenylalanine or tryptophan. A D gene is named only where the DNA matches it firmly. Size is omitted from some rows. Given values are once, few, many or a class for expanded clones.

size: -; J: TRBJ1-3; D: -; V: TRBV12-1; CDR3: CAISAVRRGNTIYF; DNA: TGTGCCATCTCAGCCGTGAGGCGTGGAAACACCATATATTTT
size: -; J: TRBJ1-1; D: -; V: TRBV5-1; CDR3: CASSLDNPGGNTEAFF; DNA: TGCGCCAGCAGCTTGGATAATCCGGGAGGGAACACTGAAGCTTTCTTT
size: -; J: TRBJ1-1; D: TRBD1; V: TRBV3-1/TRBV3-2; CDR3: CASSQLGTVNTEAFF; DNA: TGTGCCAGCAGCCAACTCGGGACAGTGAACACTGAAGCTTTCTTT
size: once; J: TRBJ1-1; D: -; V: TRBV11-3; CDR3: CASRSYRAFF; DNA: TGTGCCAGCCGGTCCTACCGCGCTTTCTTT
size: -; J: TRBJ1-1; D: TRBD1; V: TRBV7-2; CDR3: CASSLVAPGQGNTEAFF; DNA: TGTGCCAGCAGCTTAGTCGCACCGGGACAGGGGAACACTGAAGCTTTCTTT
size: once; J: TRBJ2-1; D: -; V: TRBV7-2; CDR3: CASSFSRDNEQFF; DNA: TGTGCCAGCAGCTTTTCTCGGGACAATGAGCAGTTCTTC
size: -; J: TRBJ1-1; D: TRBD1; V: TRBV19; CDR3: CASTPGTGNTEAFF; DNA: TGTGCCAGTACCCCCGGGACAGGGAACACTGAAGCTTTCTTT
size: medium-sized; J: TRBJ2-1; D: TRBD2; V: TRBV18; CDR3: CASSPRLAPSDEQFF; DNA: TGTGCCAGCTCACCCCGACTAGCGCCCAGCGATGAGCAGTTCTTC
size: -; J: TRBJ1-4; D: -; V: TRBV30; CDR3: CAWNRVHEKLFF; DNA: TGTGCCTGGAACAGGGTGCATGAAAAACTGTTTTTT
size: -; J: TRBJ2-7; D: -; V: TRBV3-1/TRBV3-2; CDR3: CASSQSMEVGEQYF; DNA: TGTGCCAGCAGCCAATCCATGGAGGTAGGGGAGCAGTACTTC
size: -; J: TRBJ2-3; D: -; V: TRBV4-2; CDR3: CASSQDRGAGGEKDTQYF; DNA: TGTGCCAGCAGCCAAGATCGTGGGGCTGGCGGGGAGAAAGATACGCAGTATTTT
size: -; J: TRBJ1-1; D: -; V: TRBV5-6; CDR3: CASSLWRGGSAEAFF; DNA: TGTGCCAGCAGCTTGTGGCGGGGGGGAAGTGCTGAAGCTTTCTTT
size: few; J: TRBJ1-2; D: TRBD1; V: TRBV5-4; CDR3: CASSRQGTDYGYTF; DNA: TGTGCCAGCAGCAGACAAGGGACAGACTATGGCTACACCTTC
size: -; J: TRBJ2-2; D: -; V: TRBV19; CDR3: CAGGEGGSNTGELFF; DNA: TGTGCCGGAGGAGAGGGAGGCTCGAACACCGGGGAGCTGTTTTTT
size: -; J: TRBJ1-1; D: -; V: TRBV11-2; CDR3: CASSLAGNKAFF; DNA: TGTGCCAGCAGCTTAGCGGGTAACAAAGCTTTCTTT
size: -; J: TRBJ1-4; D: -; V: TRBV24-1; CDR3: CATSDSRTQEEGDEKLFF; DNA: TGTGCCACCAGTGATAGCCGAACCCAGGAAGAGGGAGATGAAAAACTGTTTTTT
size: -; J: TRBJ1-2; D: -; V: TRBV4-2; CDR3: CASSQEEARYYGYTF; DNA: TGTGCCAGCAGCCAAGAAGAAGCCCGCTACTATGGCTACACCTTC
size: few; J: TRBJ1-1; D: -; V: TRBV12-3/TRBV12-4; CDR3: CASSFISGTGAFF; DNA: TGTGCCAGCAGTTTTATATCAGGGACTGGGGCTTTCTTT
size: -; J: TRBJ1-4; D: -; V: TRBV3-1/TRBV3-2; CDR3: CASRRGRDLFF; DNA: TGTGCCAGCAGACGGGGGAGAGACCTGTTTTTT
size: -; J: TRBJ2-5; D: TRBD1; V: TRBV5-1; CDR3: CASRFGDRAETQYF; DNA: TGCGCCAGCAGATTTGGGGACAGGGCGGAGACCCAGTACTTC
size: -; J: TRBJ2-5; D: -; V: TRBV11-2; CDR3: CASSLAGNQETQYF; DNA: TGTGCCAGCAGCTTAGCGGGGAACCAAGAGACCCAGTACTTC
size: -; J: TRBJ2-3; D: -; V: TRBV6-6; CDR3: CASSKQLTSTDTQYF; DNA: TGTGCCAGCAGTAAACAGTTAACTAGCACAGATACGCAGTATTTT
size: -; J: TRBJ1-3; D: -; V: TRBV7-8; CDR3: CASSPGLSSGNTIYF; DNA: TGTGCCAGCAGCCCAGGGCTCAGCTCTGGAAACACCATATATTTT
size: -; J: TRBJ1-4; D: -; V: TRBV12-3/TRBV12-4; CDR3: CASSLFGEKLFF; DNA: TGTGCCAGCAGTTTATTCGGTGAAAAACTGTTTTTT
size: once; J: TRBJ2-7; D: -; V: TRBV7-9; CDR3: CASSKGGSGAYEQYF; DNA: TGTGCCAGCAGCAAAGGTGGGTCGGGAGCCTACGAGCAGTACTTC
size: -; J: TRBJ2-1; D: -; V: TRBV10-1; CDR3: CASSDPNMGSGNEQFF; DNA: TGCGCCAGCAGTGATCCGAATATGGGTTCCGGGAATGAGCAGTTCTTC
size: -; J: TRBJ1-2; D: TRBD1; V: TRBV18; CDR3: CASSPALMQGGGYTF; DNA: TGTGCCAGCTCACCGGCATTAATGCAGGGGGGCGGCTACACCTTC
size: -; J: TRBJ1-2; D: -; V: TRBV12-3/TRBV12-4; CDR3: CASRIGGGGGYTF; DNA: TGTGCCAGCAGGATCGGAGGCGGCGGAGGCTACACCTTC
size: -; J: TRBJ1-3; D: -; V: TRBV2; CDR3: CASSVDRYSGNTIYF; DNA: TGTGCCAGCAGTGTGGACAGATACTCTGGAAACACCATATATTTT